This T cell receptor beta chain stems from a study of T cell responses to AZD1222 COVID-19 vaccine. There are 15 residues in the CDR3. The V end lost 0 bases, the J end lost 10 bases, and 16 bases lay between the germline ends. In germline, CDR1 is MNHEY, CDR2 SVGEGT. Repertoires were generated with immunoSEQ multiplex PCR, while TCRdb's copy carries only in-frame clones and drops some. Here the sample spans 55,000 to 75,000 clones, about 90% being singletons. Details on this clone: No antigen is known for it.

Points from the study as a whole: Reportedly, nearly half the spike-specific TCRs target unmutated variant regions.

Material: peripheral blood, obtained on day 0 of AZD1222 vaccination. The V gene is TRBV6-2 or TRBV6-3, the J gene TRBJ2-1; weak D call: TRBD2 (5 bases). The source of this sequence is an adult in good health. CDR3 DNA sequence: TGTGCCAGCAGTTACTCTAGCGTTGGTCTTTGGGAGCAGTTCTTC. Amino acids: CASSYSSVGLWEQFF.